This TCR beta chain emerged from a study of T cells expressing NK-cell markers. Study background: From sorted CD3+CD56+NKG2C+, CD3+CD56+NKG2C- and CD3+CD56-NKG2C+ T cells came the TCR beta repertoires.

Germline CDR1 and CDR2: SEHNR and FQNEAQ (reference sequence). The CDR3 contains 16 residues. Overall study findings and caveats: It remained uncertain whether the expanded NKG2C+ T cell clones were specific for HCMV antigens.

A remark on this clonotype: Antigen specificity is unknown.

Synthesis of TCR beta cDNA relied on 5'RACE template switching carrying UMIs. With the 5' RACE reads reprocessed, TCRdb shows one record per CDR3 protein and no DNA. This sample's table has roughly 390,000 distinct CDR3 sequences. The V gene is TRBV7-9, the J gene TRBJ1-4; absent DNA, TCRdb's TRBD1 call cannot be checked. Material: blood T cells: a sorted CD56 or NKG2C T cell subset, CD4+ or CD8+ T cells, or bulk PBMC T cells (not recorded which). This receptor was taken from a woman in her forties or fifties in good health. The CDR3 is CASSEGTGVLNEKLFF.